The entry below gives a single T cell receptor (beta chain) sequence along with its context. This entry is derived from a study of blood T cell repertoires in COVID-19. CDR3 length: 15 amino acids. Trimming removed 4 bases at V and 2 bases at J, with 12 bases between. From germline, CDR1 is ENHRY and CDR2 SYGVKD. Generated by immunoSEQ multiplex PCR, the TCRdb table keeps only in-frame clones and is missing some. The data contain just over 650,000 clones, over 80% of them singletons. The receptor's source is a woman under 30 with acute or convalescent COVID-19. This chain connects TRBV10-3 to TRBJ1-5, with TRBD1 as a possible D gene (5 bases). Sample: peripheral blood. Here the CDR3 DNA reads TGTGCCATCAGTGTGGGGGGAGAGGGCAATCAGCCCCAGCATTTT. Residues: CAISVGGEGNQPQHF.